Following are 3 T cell receptor beta chains from one sample sequenced in a study of blood T cell repertoires in COVID-19. Profiling relied on immunoSEQ multiplex PCR, and the TCRdb table lists in-frame clones only, not all of them. The repertoire includes around 320,000 clones, almost 85% of them detected once, and 6% to 9% sits in the top ten. Sequenced sample: peripheral blood. These receptors all stem from a human donor in a cohort sampled during active COVID-19.

The DNA for the CDR3 is TGCGCCAGCAGTCGCGGCGGGGGGCCTTTAAGCTCCTACAATGAGCAGTTCTTC. Translated: CASSRGGGPLSSYNEQFF. The chain uses TRBV23-1 and TRBJ2-1, with 8 bases identical to TRBD2. TRBV23-1 is an ORF for which the function is uncertain. Unmatched junction bases numbered 11, after V lost 4 bases and J lost 0 bases. The CDR3 runs 18 residues.

This clone came up a few times. The rearrangement joins TRBV24-1 to TRBJ2-3, with D uncertain. The germline V gene has CDR1 KGHDR and CDR2 SFDVKD. V lost 6 bases to trimming and J lost 4 bases, with 7 bases between them. The CDR3 is 12 amino acids. This CDR3 is CATSYSADTQYF. CDR3 in DNA: TGTGCCACCAGTTACAGTGCAGATACGCAGTATTTT.

The rearrangement links TRBV10-2 to TRBJ2-7; 9 positions match TRBD2. Trimming cost V 11 bases and J 7 bases; bases outside gene matches: 12. Germline V gene sequence: CDR1 WSHSY, CDR2 SAAADI. There are 13 residues in the CDR3. CDR3 bases: TGCGCCTCCTCTGGCGGGGGGGCCCGGGAGCAGTACTTC. Its protein product is CASSGGGAREQYF.